A single sample gave rise to the 11 T cell receptor beta chains below, sequenced in a study of cytomegalovirus exposure and HLA in healthy donors. Primers: 60 Vbeta forward and 13 Jbeta reverse. Data came from immunoSEQ multiplex PCR; TCRdb stores just in-frame clones and leaves some out. The sample has 95,000 to 100,000 clones, 76% seen once. Sequenced material: PBMCs. Receptors were obtained from a man aged 35 to 55 in good health and CMV-seronegative.

This rearrangement joins TRBV30 to TRBJ2-1; the match to TRBD1 covers 7 bases. V dropped 5 bases and J dropped 8; count of bases not matched to a gene: 6. The CDR3 consists of 12 residues. CDR1 and CDR2 from the germline V gene are GTSNPN and SVGIG (reference sequence). CDR3 loop: CAWGTAADEQFF. In DNA form, the CDR3 reads TGTGCCTGGGGGACAGCGGCGGATGAGCAGTTCTTC. Drawing the rest from reference TRBV30 and TRBJ2-1, the complete variable domain is SQTIHQWPATLVQPVGSPLSLECTVEGTSNPNLYWYRQAAGRGLQLLFYSVGIGQISSEVPQNLSASRPQDRQFILSSKKLLLSDSGFYLCAWGTAADEQFFGPGTRLTVL.

This clone has just a few counts. This chain connects TRBV7-6 to TRBJ2-3; 7 bases are shared with TRBD1. This CDR3 is built from 16 residues. Germline V gene lookup returns CDR1 SGHVS and CDR2 FNYEAQ. Trimming at V came to 1 base and at J to 0 bases, leaving 4 bases not matched to a gene. Here the CDR3 reads CASSLGQGKSTDTQYF. Here the CDR3 DNA reads TGTGCCAGCAGCTTAGGACAGGGCAAAAGCACAGATACGCAGTATTTT.

The chain couples TRBV7-9 to TRBJ2-3; 7 bases line up with TRBD2. This CDR3 has 16 amino acids. Germline trimming cut 1 base from V and 2 bases from J; bases unmatched to any gene: 6. Germline-derived CDR1 and CDR2 are SEHNR and FQNEAQ (reference sequence). This CDR3 is CASSLGSSGITDTQYF. The CDR3 DNA is TGTGCCAGCAGCTTAGGATCTAGCGGAATCACAGATACGCAGTATTTT.

The rearrangement links TRBV6-1 to TRBJ2-5, with 13 bases lining up with TRBD2. J gave up 4 bases and V 4 bases, and 9 bases lay outside the gene matches. CDR3 length: 17 residues. The germline CDR1 and CDR2 sequences are MNHNS and SASEGT. CDR3 sequence reads: CASSVTSGGAGGETQYF. In nucleotides, the CDR3 is TGTGCCAGCAGTGTAACTAGCGGGGGGGCGGGGGGAGAGACCCAGTACTTC.

J is TRBJ1-1 and V is TRBV28; possible D gene TRBD1, 6 bases. The V gene lost 6 bases and the J gene lost 0 bases, with 14 bases spanning the gap. Germline lookup yields CDR1 MDHEN and CDR2 SYDVKM. The CDR3 totals 15 residues. CDR3 in amino acids: CASRSTGNVNTEAFF. CDR3 DNA: TGTGCCAGCAGAAGCACAGGGAATGTGAACACTGAAGCTTTCTTT. Combining the CDR3 with reference TRBV28 and TRBJ1-1 gives the whole variable domain DVKVTQSSRYLVKRTGEKVFLECVQDMDHENMFWYRQDPGLGLRLIYFSYDVKMKEKGDIPEGYSVSREKKERFSLILESASTNQTSMYLCASRSTGNVNTEAFFGQGTRLTVV.

The chain has TRBV6-1 and TRBJ2-7; 7 bases are a match to TRBD2. The ends lost 7 bases at V and 9 bases at J; junction bases unmatched: 12. CDR3 size: 13 residues. Looked up from germline, CDR1 is MNHNS and CDR2 is SASEGT. The CDR3 coding sequence is TGTGCCAGCACCCGGGACTACCCATCCGGGCAGTACTTC. Its translation is CASTRDYPSGQYF.

This clone was seen a few times. V and J are TRBV6-5 and TRBJ2-7; 10 bases agree with TRBD2. With V trimmed by 0 bases and J by 4 bases, 6 bases remained unmatched. Germline-derived CDR1 and CDR2 are MNHEY and SVGAGI. This CDR3 is built from 16 residues. The CDR3 loop reads CASSYSIPSGSYEQYF. In DNA, the CDR3 is TGTGCCAGCAGTTACTCCATCCCTAGCGGGAGTTACGAGCAGTACTTC.

The J gene is TRBJ1-5, the V gene TRBV25-1, with unresolved D. Trimming took off 6 bases at V and 3 bases at J, with 15 bases between the two ends. CDR3 size: 15 residues. Germline lookup yields CDR1 MGHDK and CDR2 SYGVNS. The CDR3 region is CASSDPTESNQPQHF. CDR3 DNA sequence: TGTGCCAGCAGCGACCCCACGGAGTCCAATCAGCCCCAGCATTTT.

The rearrangement links TRBV7-2 to TRBJ2-6; TRBD1 is a possible D gene (7 bases). V shed 4 bases and J shed 1 base, with 8 bases lying between them. Germline V gives CDR1 SGHTA, CDR2 FQGNSA. This CDR3 comprises 15 residues. The CDR3 DNA is TGTGCCAGCAGCTCAGGGGGGTCTGGGGCCAACGTCCTGACTTTC. Protein product: CASSSGGSGANVLTF.

The V and J genes are TRBV19 and TRBJ2-2, with 11 nucleotides matching TRBD2. J gave up 3 bases and V 6 bases, and 3 bases lay outside the gene matches. CDR1 is LNHDA and CDR2 is SQIVND in the germline V gene (reference sequence). CDR3 length equals 15 residues. DNA for the CDR3: TGTGCCAGTAGGGTAGCGGGAGGGGACACCGGGGAGCTGTTTTTT. Translating gives CASRVAGGDTGELFF.

This clone was observed a few times. The rearrangement links TRBV28 to TRBJ1-1; 10 bases align to TRBD1. Germline V lookup: CDR1 MDHEN, CDR2 SYDVKM. The trim removed 6 bases at V and 4 bases at J, leaving 2 bases unmatched. CDR3 length: 13 residues. The CDR3 is CASRRTGGTEAFF. The CDR3 nucleotides are TGTGCCAGCAGAAGGACAGGGGGCACTGAAGCTTTCTTT.